The 14 T cell receptor beta chains given below trace back to one sample, sequenced in a study of cytomegalovirus exposure and HLA in healthy donors. PCR amplification relied on 60 Vbeta primers (plus 13 Jbeta primers). Method: immunoSEQ multiplex PCR; TCRdb's copy keeps in-frame clones and lacks some. The sample contains about 150,000 clones, about 75% of which appear only once. The sequenced sample consisted of PBMCs. Every receptor here comes from a man in his late teens or twenties in good health and CMV-seropositive.

The gene calls are TRBV5-5 and TRBJ1-1; possibly TRBD1 for D (5 bases). CDR3 length: 14 amino acids. With 4 bases removed from V and 4 bases from J, the gap between germline ends came to 14 bases. CDR1 is SGHKS, CDR2 YYEKEE, per germline (reference sequence). The CDR3 nucleotides are TGTGCCAGCAGCGACGGGACGGGGGGCACTGAAGCTTTCTTT. This codes for CASSDGTGGTEAFF. Together with reference TRBV5-5 and TRBJ1-1, the CDR3 gives the full variable domain: DAGVTQSPTHLIKTRGQQVTLRCSPISGHKSVSWYQQVLGQGPQFIFQYYEKEERGRGNFPDRFSARQFPNYSSELNVNALLLGDSALYLCASSDGTGGTEAFFGQGTRLTVV.

V usage is TRBV1 and J usage is TRBJ2-3; the listed D gene, TRBD2, was not tested against the DNA. TRBV1 is a known pseudogene. This CDR3 region has 18 residues. CDR3 in amino acids: CTSSQERISGNPTDTQYF. CDR3 DNA sequence: TGCACCAGCAGCCAAGAGCGGATTAGCGGGAACCCCACAGATACGCAGTATTTT.

This chain joins TRBV6-1 and TRBJ2-7; D perhaps matches TRBD1 (6 bases). The CDR3 loop spans 14 amino acids. Trimming removed 6 bases at V and 3 bases at J, with 15 bases between. Germline CDR1 and CDR2: MNHNS and SASEGT. The CDR3 loop is CASRKGTGNYEQYF. The DNA of the CDR3 is TGTGCCAGCAGGAAGGGCACAGGGAACTACGAGCAGTACTTC.

V is TRBV28 and J is TRBJ1-2; D is possibly TRBD1 (6 bases). V gave up 6 bases and J gave up 1 base, with 21 bases separating them. Looked up from germline, CDR1 is MDHEN and CDR2 is SYDVKM. The CDR3 is made up of 17 amino acids. Here the CDR3 reads CASRAGAISLGNYGYTF. Written as DNA, the CDR3 is TGTGCCAGCAGAGCAGGGGCCATAAGCCTGGGTAACTATGGCTACACCTTC.

J is TRBJ2-4 and V is TRBV30; D is undetermined. CDR1 is GTSNPN and CDR2 is SVGIG in the germline V gene (reference sequence). This CDR3 has 15 amino acids. V lost 0 bases and J 0 bases, leaving 9 bases between the germline ends. The CDR3 sequence: CAWSVSRLAKNIQYF. CDR3 nucleotide sequence: TGTGCCTGGAGTGTATCCCGGTTAGCCAAAAACATTCAGTACTTC.

The chain couples TRBV9 to TRBJ2-7; D is unresolved. CDR3 size: 11 residues. Trimming stripped 7 bases from V and 6 bases from J, with 11 bases between. Germline CDR1 reads SGDLS; CDR2 reads YYNGEE. CDR3 in amino acids: CASGPSGEQYF. In DNA form, the CDR3 reads TGTGCCAGCGGCCCATCGGGCGAGCAGTACTTC.

V and J are TRBV2 and TRBJ1-2; 7 bases align to TRBD1. The J segment lost 4 bases and the V segment lost 4 bases, leaving 3 bases of the junction unmatched. Germline assignment: CDR1 SNHLY and CDR2 FYNNEI. This CDR3 has 13 amino acids. The CDR3 reads CASSGDSVYGYTF. DNA for the CDR3: TGTGCCAGCAGTGGGGACAGCGTCTATGGCTACACCTTC.

The chain combines TRBV28 with TRBJ1-4; TRBD1 matches 8 bases. This CDR3 is 15 amino acids long. Unmatched junction bases numbered 7, after V lost 3 bases and J lost 7 bases. In germline, CDR1 is MDHEN, CDR2 SYDVKM. In DNA form, the CDR3 reads TGTGCCAGCAGTTTGTTTGGACAGGGTGGTGAAAAACTGTTTTTT. Translating gives CASSLFGQGGEKLFF.

The chain has TRBV9 and TRBJ2-7, with 7 bases that match TRBD2. J lost 8 bases, V lost 0 bases, and 5 bases had no gene match. The CDR3 runs to 13 residues. Germline V gene lookup returns CDR1 SGDLS and CDR2 YYNGEE. The CDR3 here is CASSVEGGPKQYF. CDR3 sequence (DNA): TGTGCCAGCAGCGTAGAGGGAGGGCCTAAGCAGTACTTC. The complete variable domain, with remaining parts taken from reference TRBV9 and TRBJ2-7, reads DSGVTQTPKHLITATGQRVTLRCSPRSGDLSVYWYQQSLDQGLQFLIQYYNGEERAKGNILERFSAQQFPDLHSELNLSSLELGDSALYFCASSVEGGPKQYFGPGTRLTVT.

The J gene is TRBJ2-2, the V gene TRBV7-8; D is unresolved. CDR3 length equals 15 residues. V gave up 8 bases and J gave up 0 bases, with 13 bases separating them. The germline gives CDR1 SGHVS, CDR2 FQNEAQ. The CDR3 DNA sequence: TGTGCCAGCCAAGCTACTTTGGCGAACACCGGGGAGCTGTTTTTT. As protein: CASQATLANTGELFF.

The V and J genes are TRBV30 and TRBJ2-6; 9 bases fit TRBD2. J gave up 0 bases and V 8 bases, and 8 bases lay outside the gene matches. There are 16 residues in the CDR3. Germline V CDR1 and CDR2: GTSNPN, SVGIG (reference sequence). The CDR3: CARGLAGISGANVLTF. The CDR3 DNA follows: TGTGCCAGGGGGCTAGCGGGGATCTCTGGGGCCAACGTCCTGACTTTC.

The chain joins TRBV6-1 to TRBJ1-2, with unresolved D. With 6 bases removed from V and 2 bases from J, the gap between germline ends came to 16 bases. Germline CDR1 MNHNS, CDR2 SASEGT. The CDR3 totals 15 residues. The DNA of the CDR3 is TGTGCCAGCAGCCCCCTAGCCCTCGGGAACTATGGCTACACCTTC. This encodes CASSPLALGNYGYTF.

The genes are TRBV6-1 and TRBJ2-1; no clear D gene. This CDR3 has 16 residues. CDR1 and CDR2 from the germline V gene are MNHNS and SASEGT. Trimming removed 0 bases from V and 7 bases from J, with 16 bases in between. CDR3 region: CASSEAGRPTSNEQFF. Here the CDR3 DNA reads TGTGCCAGCAGTGAAGCGGGCAGACCTACCTCAAATGAGCAGTTCTTC.

This clone was observed a few times. The chain joins TRBV10-3 to TRBJ1-5; possibly TRBD1 for D (6 bases). Germline V gene data show CDR1 as ENHRY and CDR2 as SYGVKD. Trimming took 4 bases from V and 5 from J, leaving 12 bases between them. The CDR3 totals 14 residues. The CDR3 DNA reads as TGTGCCATCAGTGGTGGGGGGGGCGATCAGCCCCAGCATTTT. Translation: CAISGGGGDQPQHF.